This TCR beta chain was obtained from a study of long-term antiretroviral therapy in people with HIV. Version v3.0 of the immunoSEQ assay ran at survey level. Here immunoSEQ multiplex PCR was the method, and the copy in TCRdb shows in-frame clones only, minus some. The sample comprises more than 15,000 clones, around four fifths of which are singletons, and 6% to 8% rests with the top ten. The CDR3 has 15 amino acids. Germline CDR1 GTSNPN, CDR2 SVGIG (reference sequence). The V gene end was trimmed by 2 bases and the J gene end by 2 bases; junction bases not matched to a gene: 6. The clonotype comes from a woman in her thirties or forties with HIV. Sample: unsorted PBMCs, taken at the start of antiretroviral therapy, before treatment. The chain has TRBV30 and TRBJ2-3; TRBD1 matches 8 bases. The CDR3 DNA follows: TGTGCCTGGAGTCCCTCGGACAGGGACACAGATACGCAGTATTTT. Protein: CAWSPSDRDTDTQYF.